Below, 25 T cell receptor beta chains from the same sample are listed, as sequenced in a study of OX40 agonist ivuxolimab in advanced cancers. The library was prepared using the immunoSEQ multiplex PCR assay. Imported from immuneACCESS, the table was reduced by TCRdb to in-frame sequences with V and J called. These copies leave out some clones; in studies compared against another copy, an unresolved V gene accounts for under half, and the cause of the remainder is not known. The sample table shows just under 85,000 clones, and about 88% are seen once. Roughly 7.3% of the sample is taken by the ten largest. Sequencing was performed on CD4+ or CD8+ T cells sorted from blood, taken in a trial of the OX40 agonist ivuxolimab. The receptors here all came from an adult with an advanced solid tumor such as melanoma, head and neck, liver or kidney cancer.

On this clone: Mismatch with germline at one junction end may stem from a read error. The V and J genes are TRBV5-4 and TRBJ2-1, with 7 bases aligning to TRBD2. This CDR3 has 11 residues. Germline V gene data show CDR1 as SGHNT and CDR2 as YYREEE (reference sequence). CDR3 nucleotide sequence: TGTGCCAGCAGCGGATTAAGAGGGAGGGTCTTC. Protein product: CASSGLRGRVF.

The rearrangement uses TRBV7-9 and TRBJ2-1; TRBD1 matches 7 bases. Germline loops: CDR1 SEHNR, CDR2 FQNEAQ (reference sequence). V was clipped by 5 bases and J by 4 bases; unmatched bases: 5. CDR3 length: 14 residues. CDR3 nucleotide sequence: TGTGCCAGCAGCCCCGGGACAGCATACAATGAGCAGTTCTTC. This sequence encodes CASSPGTAYNEQFF.

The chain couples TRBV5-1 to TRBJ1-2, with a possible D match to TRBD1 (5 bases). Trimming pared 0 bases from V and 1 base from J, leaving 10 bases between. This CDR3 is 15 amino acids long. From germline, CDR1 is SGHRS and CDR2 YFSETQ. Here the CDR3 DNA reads TGCGCCAGCAGCTTGGGACAGAGTGATAACTATGGCTACACCTTC. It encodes CASSLGQSDNYGYTF.

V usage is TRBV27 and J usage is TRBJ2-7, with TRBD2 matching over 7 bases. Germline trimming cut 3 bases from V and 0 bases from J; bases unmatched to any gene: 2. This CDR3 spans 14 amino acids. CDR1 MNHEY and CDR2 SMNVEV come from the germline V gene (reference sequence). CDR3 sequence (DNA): TGTGCCAGCAGTTTGAGCGGGGTCTCCTACGAGCAGTACTTC. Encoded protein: CASSLSGVSYEQYF.

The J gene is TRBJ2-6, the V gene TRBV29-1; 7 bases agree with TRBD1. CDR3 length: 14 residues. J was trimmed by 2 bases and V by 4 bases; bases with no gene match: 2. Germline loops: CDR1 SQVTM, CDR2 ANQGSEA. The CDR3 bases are TGCAGCGTTGTCCAGGGGGCTGGGGCCAACGTCCTGACTTTC. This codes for CSVVQGAGANVLTF.

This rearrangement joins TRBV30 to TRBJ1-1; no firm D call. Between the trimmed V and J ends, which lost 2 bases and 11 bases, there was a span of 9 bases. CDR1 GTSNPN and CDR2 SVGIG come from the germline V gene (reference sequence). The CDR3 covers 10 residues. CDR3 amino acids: CAWSKGKAFF. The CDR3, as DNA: TGTGCCTGGAGTAAGGGAAAGGCTTTCTTT. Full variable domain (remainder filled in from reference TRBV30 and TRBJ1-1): SQTIHQWPATLVQPVGSPLSLECTVEGTSNPNLYWYRQAAGRGLQLLFYSVGIGQISSEVPQNLSASRPQDRQFILSSKKLLLSDSGFYLCAWSKGKAFFGQGTRLTVV.

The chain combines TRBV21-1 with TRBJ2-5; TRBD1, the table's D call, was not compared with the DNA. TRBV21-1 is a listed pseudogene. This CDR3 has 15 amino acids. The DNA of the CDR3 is TGTGCCAGCAGCACTAAGACAGGGAACCAAGAGACCCAGTACTTC. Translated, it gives CASSTKTGNQETQYF.

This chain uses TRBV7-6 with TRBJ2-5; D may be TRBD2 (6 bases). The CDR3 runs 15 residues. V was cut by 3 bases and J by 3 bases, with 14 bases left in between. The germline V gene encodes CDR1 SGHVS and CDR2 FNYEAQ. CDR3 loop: CASSLNGRTKETQYF. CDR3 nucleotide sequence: TGTGCCAGCAGCTTGAACGGGCGGACTAAAGAGACCCAGTACTTC.

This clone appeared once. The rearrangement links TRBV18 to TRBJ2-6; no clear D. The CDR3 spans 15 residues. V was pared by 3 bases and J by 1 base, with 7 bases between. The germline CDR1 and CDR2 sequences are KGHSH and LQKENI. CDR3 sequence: CASSPSRSGANVLTF. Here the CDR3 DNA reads TGTGCCAGCTCACCGAGTAGATCTGGGGCCAACGTCCTGACTTTC.

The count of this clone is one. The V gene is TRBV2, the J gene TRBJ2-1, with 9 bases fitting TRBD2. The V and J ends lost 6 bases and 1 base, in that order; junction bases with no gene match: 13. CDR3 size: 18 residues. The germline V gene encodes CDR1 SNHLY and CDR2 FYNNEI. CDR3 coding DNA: TGTGCCAGCAGGGTGACTAGCGGCCACCGGCAATCCTACAATGAGCAGTTCTTC. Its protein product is CASRVTSGHRQSYNEQFF.

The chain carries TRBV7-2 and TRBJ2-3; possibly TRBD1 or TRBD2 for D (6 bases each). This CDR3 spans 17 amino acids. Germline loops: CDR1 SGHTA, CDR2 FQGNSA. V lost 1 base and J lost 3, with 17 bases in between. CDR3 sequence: CASSLEGGGGVTDTQYF. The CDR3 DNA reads TGTGCCAGCAGCTTAGAGGGGGGCGGAGGGGTGACAGATACGCAGTATTTT.

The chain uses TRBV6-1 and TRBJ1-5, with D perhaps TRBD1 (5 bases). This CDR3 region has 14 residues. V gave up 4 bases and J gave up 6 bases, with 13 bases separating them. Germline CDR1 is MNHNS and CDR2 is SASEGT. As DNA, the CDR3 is TGTGCCAGCAGTGTAGTAGGGGAAACTCAGCCCCAGCATTTT. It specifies CASSVVGETQPQHF.

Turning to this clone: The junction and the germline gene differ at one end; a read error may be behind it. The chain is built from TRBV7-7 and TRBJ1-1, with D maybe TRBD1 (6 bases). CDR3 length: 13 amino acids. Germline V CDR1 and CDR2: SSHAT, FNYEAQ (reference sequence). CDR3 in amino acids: CASSARTDTEAFF. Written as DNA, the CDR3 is TGTGCTAGCAGCGCTCGGACAGACACTGAAGCTTTCTTT.

The CDR3 sequence: CASSADSSTNEKLFF. As DNA, the CDR3 is TGTGCCAGCAGCGCCGACAGCTCAACTAATGAAAAACTGTTTTTT. The chain couples TRBV11-3 to TRBJ1-4; perhaps TRBD1 as D (5 bases). CDR3 size: 15 residues. V lost 5 bases and J 0 bases, leaving 10 bases between the germline ends. In germline, CDR1 is SGHNT, CDR2 YENEEA.

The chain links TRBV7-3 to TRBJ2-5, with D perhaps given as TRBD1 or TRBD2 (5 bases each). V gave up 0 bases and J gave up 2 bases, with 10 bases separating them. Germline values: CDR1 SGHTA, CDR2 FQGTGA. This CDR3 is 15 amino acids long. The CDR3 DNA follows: TGTGCCAGCAGCTTAACTGGGGGTGTTCAAGAGACCCAGTACTTC. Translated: CASSLTGGVQETQYF.

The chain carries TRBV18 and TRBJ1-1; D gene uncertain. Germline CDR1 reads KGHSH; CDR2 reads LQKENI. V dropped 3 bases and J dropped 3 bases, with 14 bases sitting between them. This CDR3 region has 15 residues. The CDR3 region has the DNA TGTGCCAGCTCACCTTCGAGGGTTTCGGACACTGAAGCTTTCTTT. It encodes CASSPSRVSDTEAFF.

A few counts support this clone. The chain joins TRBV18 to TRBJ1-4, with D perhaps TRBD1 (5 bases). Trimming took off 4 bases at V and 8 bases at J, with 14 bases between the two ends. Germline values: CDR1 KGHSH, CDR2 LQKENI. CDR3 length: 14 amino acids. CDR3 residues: CASSLLQDEEKLFF. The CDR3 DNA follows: TGTGCCAGCTCACTATTACAGGATGAGGAAAAACTGTTTTTT.

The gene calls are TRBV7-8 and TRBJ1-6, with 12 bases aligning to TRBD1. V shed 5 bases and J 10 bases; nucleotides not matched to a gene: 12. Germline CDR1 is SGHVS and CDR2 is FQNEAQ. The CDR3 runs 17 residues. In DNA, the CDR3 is TGTGCCAGCAGCGTAGGGACAGGGGGCGCTTCAGGGTCACCCCTCCACTTT. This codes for CASSVGTGGASGSPLHF.

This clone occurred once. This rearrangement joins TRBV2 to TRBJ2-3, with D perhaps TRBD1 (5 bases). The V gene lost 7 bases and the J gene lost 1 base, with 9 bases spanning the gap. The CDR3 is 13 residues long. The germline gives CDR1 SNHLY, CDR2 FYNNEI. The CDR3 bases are TGTGCCAGCAACCTCAGGGGCACAGATACGCAGTATTTT. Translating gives CASNLRGTDTQYF. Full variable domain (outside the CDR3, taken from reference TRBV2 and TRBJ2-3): EPEVTQTPSHQVTQMGQEVILRCVPISNHLYFYWYRQILGQKVEFLVSFYNNEISEKSEIFDDQFSVERPDGSNFTLKIRSTKLEDSAMYFCASNLRGTDTQYFGPGTRLTVL.

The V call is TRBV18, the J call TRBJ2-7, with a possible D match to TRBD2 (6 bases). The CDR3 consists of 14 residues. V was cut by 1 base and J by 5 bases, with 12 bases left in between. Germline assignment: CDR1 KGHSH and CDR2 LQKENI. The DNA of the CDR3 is TGTGCCAGCTCACCACGAACTCCTAGCGACGAGCAGTACTTC. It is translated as CASSPRTPSDEQYF.

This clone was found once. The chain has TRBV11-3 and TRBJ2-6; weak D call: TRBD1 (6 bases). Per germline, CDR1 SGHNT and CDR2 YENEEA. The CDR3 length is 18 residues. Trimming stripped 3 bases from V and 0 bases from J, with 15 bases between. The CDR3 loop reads CASSFAGVSLSGANVLTF. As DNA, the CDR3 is TGTGCCAGCAGCTTCGCAGGGGTGTCCCTCTCTGGGGCCAACGTCCTGACTTTC.

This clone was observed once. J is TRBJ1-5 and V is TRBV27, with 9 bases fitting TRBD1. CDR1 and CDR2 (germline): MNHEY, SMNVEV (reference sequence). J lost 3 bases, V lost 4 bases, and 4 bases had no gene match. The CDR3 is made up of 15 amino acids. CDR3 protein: CASSWGTGYNQPQHF. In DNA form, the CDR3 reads TGTGCCAGCAGTTGGGGGACAGGGTACAATCAGCCCCAGCATTTT.

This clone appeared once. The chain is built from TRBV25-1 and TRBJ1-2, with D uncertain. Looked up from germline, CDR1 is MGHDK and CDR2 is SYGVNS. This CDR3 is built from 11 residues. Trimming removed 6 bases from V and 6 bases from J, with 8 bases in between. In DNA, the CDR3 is TGTGCCAGCAGGATCGGGAATGGCTACACCTTC. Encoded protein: CASRIGNGYTF.

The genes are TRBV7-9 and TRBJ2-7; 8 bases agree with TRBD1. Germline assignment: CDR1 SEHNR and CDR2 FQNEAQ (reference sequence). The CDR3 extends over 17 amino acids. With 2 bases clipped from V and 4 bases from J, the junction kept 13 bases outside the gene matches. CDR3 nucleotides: TGTGCCAGCAGCTTACTTGTTACCCGGACAGGGCGGTACGAGCAGTACTTC. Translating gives CASSLLVTRTGRYEQYF. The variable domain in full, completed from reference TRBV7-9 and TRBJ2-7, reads DTGVSQNPRHKITKRGQNVTFRCDPISEHNRLYWYRQTLGQGPEFLTYFQNEAQLEKSRLLSDRFSAERPKGSFSTLEIQRTEQGDSAMYLCASSLLVTRTGRYEQYFGPGTRLTVT.

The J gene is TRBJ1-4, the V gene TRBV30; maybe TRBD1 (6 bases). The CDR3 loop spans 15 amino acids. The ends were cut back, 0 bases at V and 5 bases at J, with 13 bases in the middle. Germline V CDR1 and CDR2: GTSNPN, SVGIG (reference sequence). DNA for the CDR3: TGTGCCTGGAGTGTACTTGAGAGGGGGAATGAAAAACTGTTTTTT. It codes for CAWSVLERGNEKLFF.